In its sample, the clone carrying this T cell receptor (beta chain) was seen many times. This sample was included in a study of Graves' ophthalmopathy and Graves' hyperthyroidism. RNA transcripts were the template, and TCR beta CDR3 regions were amplified from them. HTBI-primed RT-PCR formed the first round, and a multiplex PCR formed the second. Using its own MiXCR run on the multiplex PCR reads, TCRdb lists one record per CDR3 protein. This table holds roughly 700,000 distinct CDR3 sequences, roughly 41% found once. Symptoms, serum thyroxine and TRAb, thyroid ultrasound, and orbital computed tomography formed the diagnostic basis. This CDR3 has 14 residues. Trimming took 7 bases from V and 6 from J, leaving 16 bases between them. The germline V gene has CDR1 SGHTA and CDR2 FQGNSA.

This clonotype was obtained from an adult man with Graves' ophthalmopathy. The sequenced sample was peripheral blood. The rearrangement links TRBV7-2 to TRBJ1-5; D is possibly TRBD1 (5 bases). CDR3 amino acids: CASNTRGRSQPQHF. The CDR3 nucleotides read TGTGCCAGCAACACACGGGGGAGGTCTCAGCCCCAGCATTTT.